This is a list of T cell receptor beta chains from one sample in a study of beta chain features in type 1 diabetes. The repertoire was sequenced with immunoSEQ multiplex PCR; TCRdb's copy has only in-frame clones and lacks some. The sample shows about 370,000 clones, about 14% of them seen only once. Material: naive CD4+ T cells from blood. The receptor source for this set is a woman aged 18-29 years in good health. The CDR3 runs from the conserved cysteine through the conserved F or W. The order of the fields is D gene, clone size, V gene, J gene, CDR3 protein, CDR3 DNA. The D gene is left open where the match is weak. The size of a clone is reported for some rows only, either as once, few or many, or as a class for expanded clones.

D: TRBD1
size: .
V: TRBV4-1
J: TRBJ2-2
CDR3: CASSRQGQGSGELFF
DNA: TGCGCCAGCAGCCGCCAGGGACAGGGGTCTGGGGAGCTGTTTTTT

D: TRBD2
size: few
V: TRBV4-3
J: TRBJ2-1
CDR3: CASSQLAGGYNEQFF
DNA: TGCGCCAGCAGCCAACTAGCGGGAGGATACAATGAGCAGTTCTTC

D: .
size: .
V: TRBV18
J: TRBJ2-7
CDR3: CASSPGTYEQYF
DNA: TGTGCCAGCTCGCCGGGGACCTACGAGCAGTACTTC

D: .
size: .
V: TRBV28
J: TRBJ1-1
CDR3: CASSLGQTEAFF
DNA: TGTGCCAGCAGCCTGGGGCAGACTGAAGCTTTCTTT

D: .
size: few
V: TRBV5-1
J: TRBJ1-1
CDR3: CASSLSAGVNTEAFF
DNA: TGCGCCAGCAGCTTGTCGGCAGGGGTGAACACTGAAGCTTTCTTT

D: .
size: few
V: TRBV21-1
J: TRBJ2-6
CDR3: CASSKGRTGTNSGANVLTF
DNA: TGTGCCAGCAGCAAAGGTCGGACAGGGACCAACTCTGGGGCCAACGTCCTGACTTTC

D: TRBD2
size: .
V: TRBV7-2
J: TRBJ2-3
CDR3: CASSLVWVAGTDTQYF
DNA: TGTGCCAGCAGCTTAGTGTGGGTAGCGGGGACAGATACGCAGTATTTT

D: .
size: .
V: TRBV7-9
J: TRBJ1-2
CDR3: CASSLVGAWDGYTF
DNA: TGTGCCAGCAGCTTAGTGGGGGCCTGGGATGGCTACACCTTC

D: .
size: few
V: TRBV7-2
J: TRBJ2-1
CDR3: CASSLAWRGLYNEQFF
DNA: TGTGCCAGCAGCTTAGCGTGGAGAGGATTGTACAATGAGCAGTTCTTC

D: TRBD1
size: .
V: TRBV18
J: TRBJ2-7
CDR3: CASSRGTGDYEQYF
DNA: TGTGCCAGCTCACGAGGGACAGGGGACTACGAGCAGTACTTC

D: TRBD1
size: few
V: TRBV6-6
J: TRBJ1-1
CDR3: CASYRGNTEAFF
DNA: TGTGCCAGCTACAGGGGGAACACTGAAGCTTTCTTT

D: .
size: few
V: TRBV14
J: TRBJ2-5
CDR3: CASSHTLDSQETQYF
DNA: TGTGCCAGCAGCCATACCCTGGACAGCCAAGAGACCCAGTACTTC

D: .
size: .
V: TRBV5-4
J: TRBJ2-5
CDR3: CASSGATSPETQYF
DNA: TGTGCCAGCAGCGGAGCGACTAGTCCCGAGACCCAGTACTTC

D: TRBD2
size: few
V: TRBV27
J: TRBJ2-4
CDR3: CASSFRGDIQYF
DNA: TGTGCCAGCAGTTTTCGGGGGGACATTCAGTACTTC

D: .
size: once
V: TRBV7-9
J: TRBJ1-2
CDR3: CASSPGDRANYGYTF
DNA: TGTGCCAGCAGCCCGGGGGACCGAGCTAACTATGGCTACACCTTC

D: TRBD2
size: few
V: TRBV10-2
J: TRBJ2-2
CDR3: CASTRSGRNTGELFF
DNA: TGCGCCAGCACCCGAAGCGGGAGAAACACCGGGGAGCTGTTTTTT

D: TRBD1
size: .
V: TRBV30
J: TRBJ2-1
CDR3: CAWTRDRRYNEQFF
DNA: TGTGCCTGGACCCGGGACAGGCGATACAATGAGCAGTTCTTC

D: .
size: .
V: TRBV28
J: TRBJ1-5
CDR3: CASRTVPNQPQHF
DNA: TGTGCCAGCAGGACAGTGCCCAATCAGCCCCAGCATTTT

D: TRBD1
size: .
V: TRBV29-1
J: TRBJ2-7
CDR3: CSVGGQVSYEQYF
DNA: TGCAGCGTTGGGGGACAGGTCTCCTACGAGCAGTACTTC

D: TRBD2
size: few
V: TRBV7-2
J: TRBJ2-3
CDR3: CASSFIAGGGTDTQYF
DNA: TGTGCCAGCAGCTTCATAGCGGGTGGGGGCACAGATACGCAGTATTTT

D: .
size: .
V: TRBV29-1
J: TRBJ2-5
CDR3: CSVTPPSPNLSGRETQYF
DNA: TGCAGCGTGACCCCGCCCAGCCCCAATTTATCAGGGAGGGAGACCCAGTACTTC

D: .
size: .
V: TRBV30
J: TRBJ2-7
CDR3: CAWSVAWGEYF
DNA: TGTGCCTGGAGTGTGGCATGGGGGGAGTACTTC

D: .
size: .
V: TRBV28
J: TRBJ2-2
CDR3: CASSLSQNTGELFF
DNA: TGTGCCAGCAGTTTGTCACAGAACACCGGGGAGCTGTTTTTT

D: TRBD2
size: .
V: TRBV7-8
J: TRBJ2-7
CDR3: CASSLALSGSSYEQYF
DNA: TGTGCCAGCAGCTTAGCGCTCAGCGGGAGCTCCTACGAGCAGTACTTC

D: .
size: few
V: TRBV5-1
J: TRBJ2-7
CDR3: CASSFEGVDEQYF
DNA: TGCGCCAGCAGCTTTGAGGGTGTCGACGAGCAGTACTTC

D: TRBD2
size: few
V: TRBV6-5
J: TRBJ2-1
CDR3: CASSSRGGSYNEQFF
DNA: TGTGCCAGCAGTTCCCGGGGGGGATCCTACAATGAGCAGTTCTTC

D: TRBD2
size: few
V: TRBV11-2
J: TRBJ2-1
CDR3: CASSFLAGGYNEQFF
DNA: TGTGCCAGCAGCTTCCTAGCGGGAGGGTACAATGAGCAGTTCTTC

D: .
size: .
V: TRBV4-2
J: TRBJ2-7
CDR3: CASSQVADSYEQYF
DNA: TGTGCCAGCAGCCAAGTAGCGGACTCCTACGAGCAGTACTTC

D: .
size: .
V: TRBV28
J: TRBJ1-2
CDR3: CASSWTYGYTF
DNA: TGTGCCAGCAGTTGGACTTATGGCTACACCTTC

D: TRBD1
size: few
V: TRBV7-2
J: TRBJ1-2
CDR3: CASSADRARFYGYTF
DNA: TGTGCCAGCAGCGCCGACAGGGCTCGTTTCTATGGCTACACCTTC

D: TRBD2
size: .
V: TRBV15
J: TRBJ2-1
CDR3: CATSRGLAGGNEQFF
DNA: TGTGCCACCAGCAGAGGCCTAGCGGGAGGAAATGAGCAGTTCTTC

D: .
size: few
V: TRBV6-5
J: TRBJ2-7
CDR3: CASSSWAEQYF
DNA: TGTGCCAGCAGTTCATGGGCCGAGCAGTACTTC

D: TRBD1
size: few
V: TRBV5-1
J: TRBJ1-2
CDR3: CASSLDRTGTYNYGYTF
DNA: TGCGCCAGCAGCTTGGATAGGACAGGAACTTATAACTATGGCTACACCTTC

D: TRBD1
size: .
V: TRBV4-1
J: TRBJ2-6
CDR3: CASSQAPAGTGSSGANVLTF
DNA: TGCGCCAGCAGCCAGGCCCCGGCCGGGACAGGGTCCTCTGGGGCCAACGTCCTGACTTTC

D: TRBD1
size: .
V: TRBV25-1
J: TRBJ2-2
CDR3: CASSRSTGSTGELFF
DNA: TGTGCCAGCAGCAGATCGACAGGGAGCACCGGGGAGCTGTTTTTT

D: TRBD2
size: .
V: TRBV11-2
J: TRBJ2-3
CDR3: CASSRRLAGEGDTQYF
DNA: TGTGCCAGCAGCCGCAGACTAGCGGGAGAGGGAGATACGCAGTATTTT

D: .
size: .
V: TRBV9
J: TRBJ1-1
CDR3: CASSTTGSLEITEAFF
DNA: TGTGCCAGCAGCACGACCGGGAGTCTCGAGATCACTGAAGCTTTCTTT

D: TRBD2
size: few
V: TRBV7-2
J: TRBJ2-3
CDR3: CASSSQSGTSARGGQYF
DNA: TGTGCCAGCAGCTCGCAATCCGGGACTAGCGCAAGAGGGGGGCAGTATTTT

D: TRBD2
size: .
V: TRBV7-9
J: TRBJ2-3
CDR3: CASSFSGKGTDTQYF
DNA: TGTGCCAGCAGTTTTAGCGGGAAGGGCACAGATACGCAGTATTTT

D: .
size: .
V: TRBV15
J: TRBJ1-2
CDR3: CATSRARYANYGYTF
DNA: TGTGCCACCAGCAGAGCGCGGTACGCTAACTATGGCTACACCTTC

D: TRBD2
size: few
V: TRBV6-5
J: TRBJ2-7
CDR3: CASSSQLAGGSYEQYF
DNA: TGTGCCAGCAGTTCCCAGTTAGCGGGAGGGTCCTACGAGCAGTACTTC

D: .
size: .
V: TRBV29-1
J: TRBJ1-5
CDR3: CSVASHQNQPQHF
DNA: TGCAGCGTTGCGAGCCACCAAAATCAGCCCCAGCATTTT

D: TRBD2
size: few
V: TRBV23-1
J: TRBJ2-1
CDR3: CASCLGLAGYNEQFF
DNA: TGCGCCAGCTGTTTGGGACTAGCGGGTTACAATGAGCAGTTCTTC

D: TRBD1
size: few
V: TRBV5-4
J: TRBJ2-2
CDR3: CASRTGTGANTGELFF
DNA: TGTGCCAGCAGAACCGGGACAGGGGCGAACACCGGGGAGCTGTTTTTT

D: TRBD1
size: few
V: TRBV2
J: TRBJ1-4
CDR3: CASRETGTTNEKLFF
DNA: TGTGCCAGCAGAGAGACAGGGACGACTAATGAAAAACTGTTTTTT

D: TRBD2
size: .
V: TRBV5-1
J: TRBJ2-3
CDR3: CASSLGPSGSTDTQYF
DNA: TGCGCCAGCAGCTTGGGGCCTAGCGGGAGCACAGATACGCAGTATTTT

D: TRBD2
size: .
V: TRBV6-5
J: TRBJ2-3
CDR3: CASSYEAAGRTDTQYF
DNA: TGTGCCAGCAGTTACGAAGCAGCGGGAAGAACAGATACGCAGTATTTT

D: TRBD1
size: few
V: TRBV6-5
J: TRBJ2-3
CDR3: CATQVDRGPDTQYF
DNA: TGTGCCACCCAGGTGGACAGGGGCCCAGATACGCAGTATTTT

D: .
size: .
V: TRBV29-1
J: TRBJ2-3
CDR3: CSVERESDTQYF
DNA: TGCAGCGTGGAACGGGAGTCAGATACGCAGTATTTT

D: TRBD1
size: few
V: TRBV28
J: TRBJ1-1
CDR3: CASSLDRGRNTEAFF
DNA: TGTGCCAGCAGTTTGGACAGGGGGCGTAACACTGAAGCTTTCTTT